The sequence of this T cell receptor beta chain was determined in a study of blood T cell repertoires in COVID-19. Only a few counts were recorded for this clone. Between the trimmed V and J ends, which lost 0 bases and 0 bases, there was a span of 5 bases. Germline V CDR1 and CDR2: SGHNT, YYREEE (reference sequence). The CDR3 sequence is 14 residues long. Clones were read by immunoSEQ multiplex PCR, and TCRdb kept only the in-frame ones, dropping some. The sample records around 62,000 clones, 85% to 90% being singletons. Sequencing was done on a sample of peripheral blood. V gene TRBV5-4 combines with J gene TRBJ2-3; no clear D gene. This sequence originates from a woman aged 60-75 years with acute or convalescent COVID-19. CDR3 nucleotide sequence: TGTGCCAGCAGCTTGGGTATGAGCACAGATACGCAGTATTTT. This translates into CASSLGMSTDTQYF.